A single sample is the source of the 32 T cell receptor beta chains below, sequenced in a study of Graves' ophthalmopathy and Graves' hyperthyroidism. The TCR beta CDR3 regions underwent amplification from RNA transcripts. Investigators did first-round RT-PCR with HTBI primers, then second-round multiplex PCR. TCRdb re-called the multiplex PCR reads through MiXCR, storing one row per CDR3 protein. Of more than 300,000 distinct CDR3 sequences in the sample, 15% were seen once. The specimen was peripheral blood. The source of these receptors is a woman aged 18-29 years with stable Graves' hyperthyroidism.

This clonotype was picked up many times. V is TRBV6-1 and J is TRBJ1-2, with a possible D match to TRBD1 (5 bases). CDR1 MNHNS and CDR2 SASEGT come from the germline V gene. The ends were cut back, 2 bases at V and 4 bases at J, with 11 bases in the middle. The CDR3 has 14 residues. The CDR3 DNA sequence: TGTGCCAGCAGTGAAATAGGGGTCTCCTATGGCTACACCTTC. Its protein product is CASSEIGVSYGYTF.

The chain is built from TRBV7-9 and TRBJ2-7, with TRBD1 as a possible D gene (5 bases). The CDR3 consists of 13 residues. Germline V gives CDR1 SEHNR, CDR2 FQNEAQ (reference sequence). The germline V and J ends were trimmed by 4 bases and 6 bases, with 13 bases remaining between them. The DNA for the CDR3 is TGTGCCAGCAGCTACGGACACTCAACCGAGCAGTACTTC. Translating it yields CASSYGHSTEQYF.

This clonotype was detected ten times or more. The chain has TRBV15 and TRBJ2-5; tentatively, D is TRBD2 (7 bases). Germline CDR1 and CDR2: LNHNV and YYDKDF (reference sequence). Trimming left V 3 bases short and J 0 bases short, with 17 bases between. The CDR3 consists of 17 residues. The CDR3 region has the DNA TGTGCCACCAGCAGTGGGATCGGGGGGCCGCACCAAGAGACCCAGTACTTC. Translation: CATSSGIGGPHQETQYF.

Only a few counts were recorded for this clonotype. As DNA, the CDR3 is TGTGCCAGCAGCCCTGCTGAGGGGTCCGCCCGACGGGGCTACACCTTC. Residues: CASSPAEGSARRGYTF. The chain is built from TRBV11-1 and TRBJ1-2; weak D call: TRBD1 (5 bases). Trimming cost V 5 bases and J 8 bases, with 24 bases left between them. Germline CDR1 reads SGHAT; CDR2 reads FQDESV (reference sequence). CDR3 length: 16 amino acids.

This clonotype was detected ten times or more. The V gene is TRBV6-1, the J gene TRBJ2-5; no clear D gene. The CDR3 has 14 amino acids. Germline V gene data show CDR1 as MNHNS and CDR2 as SASEGT. With 7 bases removed from V and 4 bases from J, the gap between germline ends came to 16 bases. CDR3 in amino acids: CASTRTLVPETQYF. CDR3 bases: TGTGCCAGCACCCGAACCTTAGTCCCAGAGACCCAGTACTTC.

The gene calls are TRBV11-3 and TRBJ2-3; TRBD1 matches at 8 bases. The CDR3 is 15 residues long. Trimming cost V 5 bases and J 4 bases; bases outside gene matches: 8. The germline CDR1 and CDR2 sequences are SGHNT and YENEEA. CDR3 nucleotide sequence: TGTGCCAGCAGCCCACGGACAGGGAAGGCAGATACGCAGTATTTT. It is translated as CASSPRTGKADTQYF.

This clonotype was detected ten times or more. In DNA, the CDR3 is TGTGCCAGTAGTCCCCTAGGGACAGGGGCAAAAAATCAGCCCCAGCATTTT. Protein product: CASSPLGTGAKNQPQHF. V usage is TRBV19 and J usage is TRBJ1-5, with 10 bases lining up with TRBD1. Losses at the gene ends were 5 bases for V and 4 bases for J; bases not matched to a gene: 11. Germline V CDR1 and CDR2: LNHDA, SQIVND (reference sequence). CDR3 length: 17 residues.

This clonotype was counted many times. The chain links TRBV7-9 to TRBJ2-7, with D possibly being TRBD2 (5 bases). The length of the CDR3 is 14 residues. Germline V CDR1 and CDR2: SEHNR, FQNEAQ (reference sequence). The V and J ends lost 4 bases and 6 bases respectively, with 16 bases between them. CDR3 region: CASSSLALPSEQYF. The CDR3 DNA reads TGTGCCAGCAGCTCTCTAGCCCTTCCATCCGAGCAGTACTTC.

V is TRBV28 and J is TRBJ2-7; D possibly uses TRBD1 or TRBD2 (5 bases each). V was shortened by 5 bases and J by 2 bases, with 10 bases between the two germline ends. The CDR3 extends over 13 amino acids. The germline gives CDR1 MDHEN, CDR2 SYDVKM. DNA of the CDR3: TGTGCCAGCAGTAGGAAGGGACCCTACGAGCAGTACTTC. It encodes CASSRKGPYEQYF. Drawing the rest from reference TRBV28 and TRBJ2-7, the complete variable domain is DVKVTQSSRYLVKRTGEKVFLECVQDMDHENMFWYRQDPGLGLRLIYFSYDVKMKEKGDIPEGYSVSREKKERFSLILESASTNQTSMYLCASSRKGPYEQYFGPGTRLTVT.

Many counts were recorded for this clonotype. CDR3 region: CASSPRTGGSYGYTF. The CDR3 coding sequence is TGTGCCAGCAGTCCTCGGACAGGGGGCAGCTATGGCTACACCTTC. The chain is built from TRBV2 and TRBJ1-2; 11 nucleotides match TRBD1. Germline CDR1 is SNHLY and CDR2 is FYNNEI. V gave up 5 bases and J gave up 4 bases; unmatched junction bases: 6. CDR3 length: 15 amino acids.

In this sample, this clonotype turned up many times. J is TRBJ2-7 and V is TRBV27; 10 nucleotides agree with TRBD1. Germline lookup yields CDR1 MNHEY and CDR2 SMNVEV (reference sequence). J was trimmed by 4 bases and V by 2 bases; bases with no gene match: 5. CDR3 length equals 15 residues. CDR3 bases: TGTGCCAGCAGTTTAGGGACAGGGGCAGGGTACGAGCAGTACTTC. The encoded protein is CASSLGTGAGYEQYF.

On this clonotype itself: This may be a read error, as it is one base from a much larger clone. The J gene is TRBJ1-1, the V gene TRBV5-1, with unresolved D. Germline CDR1 is SGHRS and CDR2 is YFSETQ. This CDR3 has 14 amino acids. CDR3 sequence reads: CASSLPGRNTEACF. In nucleotides, the CDR3 is TGCGCCAGCAGCTTGCCGGGTCGGAACACTGAAGCTTGCTTT.

J is TRBJ2-7 and V is TRBV12-3 or TRBV12-4; a weak D match, TRBD1 (6 bases). The CDR3 extends over 13 amino acids. Trimming shortened V by 8 bases and J by 0 bases, and 11 bases separated the two germline ends. CDR3 in amino acids: CASRTDRSYEQYF. For the CDR3, the DNA is TGTGCCAGCCGGACAGACCGCTCCTACGAGCAGTACTTC.

The chain carries TRBV15 and TRBJ2-5; D not certain. This CDR3 comprises 15 residues. Trimming removed 0 bases from V and 1 base from J, with 9 bases in between. The germline V gene has CDR1 LNHNV and CDR2 YYDKDF (reference sequence). The CDR3 DNA is TGTGCCACCAGCAGAGATGGCCAGGTCCAAGAGACCCAGTACTTC. Its translation: CATSRDGQVQETQYF.

The table lists this clonotype with many counts. The chain employs TRBV5-1 and TRBJ1-1; D gene ambiguous. The CDR3 sequence is 11 residues long. The germline V gene encodes CDR1 SGHRS and CDR2 YFSETQ. The V end lost 6 bases, the J end lost 6 bases, and 9 bases lay between the germline ends. CDR3 in amino acids: CASIIGAEAFF. CDR3 bases: TGCGCCAGCATCATTGGCGCTGAAGCTTTCTTT. The entire variable domain, with the rest obtained from reference TRBV5-1 and TRBJ1-1, is as follows: KAGVTQTPRYLIKTRGQQVTLSCSPISGHRSVSWYQQTPGQGLQFLFEYFSETQRNKGNFPGRFSGRQFSNSRSEMNVSTLELGDSALYLCASIIGAEAFFGQGTRLTVV.

This clonotype occurred many times. The V and J genes are TRBV25-1 and TRBJ2-7; TRBD1 matches 9 bases. The CDR3 consists of 14 residues. V lost 7 bases to trimming and J lost 1 base; unmatched junction nucleotides: 5. Germline CDR1 MGHDK, CDR2 SYGVNS. In DNA, the CDR3 is TGTGCCAGCACCCAGACAGGGGGTTCCTACGAGCAGTACTTC. Protein product: CASTQTGGSYEQYF.

The V and J genes are TRBV11-2 and TRBJ1-1, with D maybe TRBD1 (5 bases). Germline-derived CDR1 and CDR2 are SGHAT and FQNNGV. The length of the CDR3 is 14 residues. Deletions cut 4 bases from V and 11 bases from J, with 20 bases between. The CDR3: CASSSRDYRRDAFF. In DNA form, the CDR3 reads TGTGCCAGCAGCTCCCGGGACTATCGAAGGGATGCTTTCTTT.

The chain is built from TRBV6-1 and TRBJ1-6, with D possibly being TRBD1 (6 bases). Trimming left V 3 bases short and J 9 bases short, with 15 bases between. Germline loops: CDR1 MNHNS, CDR2 SASEGT. The CDR3 runs to 15 residues. The CDR3 reads CASSDLTGLGSPLHF. The CDR3 DNA is TGTGCCAGCAGTGACCTGACAGGCCTCGGTTCACCCCTCCACTTT.

There are many counts of this clonotype. This chain connects TRBV12-3 or TRBV12-4 to TRBJ1-1; D uncertain. The V and J ends lost 4 bases and 3 bases respectively, with 15 bases between them. This CDR3 is built from 15 residues. In DNA form, the CDR3 reads TGTGCCAGCAGTTGGTCCTTTGAGAGTTACACTGAAGCTTTCTTT. This gives the protein CASSWSFESYTEAFF.

V and J are TRBV19 and TRBJ2-7, with D hard to call. This CDR3 is built from 12 residues. Germline CDR1 reads LNHDA; CDR2 reads SQIVND (reference sequence). Trimming removed 0 bases at V and 6 bases at J, with 6 bases between. CDR3 loop: CASSIEGSEQYF. In DNA form, the CDR3 reads TGTGCCAGTAGTATAGAAGGTTCCGAGCAGTACTTC.

This clonotype was recorded many times. CDR3 coding DNA: TGTGCCAGCAGTGACCCCCCCAAGGAGACCCAGTACTTC. This encodes CASSDPPKETQYF. The chain combines TRBV6-1 with TRBJ2-5; D gene ambiguous. CDR3 length: 13 residues. Germline lookup yields CDR1 MNHNS and CDR2 SASEGT. V lost 3 bases to trimming and J lost 5 bases, with 10 bases between them.

This clonotype was observed many times. The V call is TRBV24-1, the J call TRBJ2-4; 9 nucleotides agree with TRBD1. CDR1 KGHDR and CDR2 SFDVKD come from the germline V gene. The J segment lost 7 bases and the V segment lost 4 bases, leaving 10 bases of the junction unmatched. This CDR3 region has 16 residues. CDR3 amino acids: CATSDSGQGLGNIQYF. The CDR3 DNA follows: TGTGCCACCAGTGACTCGGGACAGGGCCTGGGTAACATTCAGTACTTC.

This clonotype was picked up a small number of times. V gene TRBV11-3 combines with J gene TRBJ1-3; maybe TRBD1 (6 bases). V was cut by 8 bases and J by 0 bases, with 14 bases left in between. The CDR3 is 15 amino acids. The V gene's germline CDR1 is SGHNT and CDR2 YENEEA. The CDR3 bases are TGTGCCAGCCAGCTGACAGGCGACTCTGGAAACACCATATATTTT. It specifies CASQLTGDSGNTIYF.

Note on this clonotype: Germline and junction disagree at one end, which may indicate a read error. The chain joins TRBV20-1 to TRBJ1-2, with D tentatively TRBD1 (5 bases). The length of the CDR3 is 15 residues. Per germline, CDR1 DFQATT and CDR2 SNEGSKA (reference sequence). CDR3 in amino acids: CNARDRDRRHYGYTF. DNA of the CDR3: TGCAATGCTAGGGATAGGGACCGACGCCACTATGGCTACACCTTC.

In the case of this clonotype: The missing conserved phenylalanine or tryptophan at the end of this CDR3 makes a read error likely. J is TRBJ1-2 and V is TRBV29-1, with D possibly being TRBD1 (5 bases). The CDR3 contains 12 residues. Germline CDR1 and CDR2: SQVTM and ANQGSEA. V was pared by 8 bases and J by 2 bases, with 12 bases between. CDR3 loop: CSFQGVNYGYTY. In DNA, the CDR3 is TGCAGCTTTCAGGGAGTAAACTATGGCTACACCTAC.

Ten or more counts support this clonotype. This chain links TRBV7-8 with TRBJ1-5; D not resolved. Trimming shortened V by 0 bases and J by 7 bases, and 4 bases separated the two germline ends. Germline V gene data show CDR1 as SGHVS and CDR2 as FQNEAQ. This CDR3 comprises 12 residues. The DNA of the CDR3 is TGTGCCAGCAGCTTAGCGGCACAGCCCCAGCATTTT. Amino acid sequence: CASSLAAQPQHF.

The rearrangement joins TRBV6-1 to TRBJ1-2; TRBD1 agrees at 8 bases. This CDR3 contains 13 residues. Germline V gene lookup returns CDR1 MNHNS and CDR2 SASEGT. V was clipped by 7 bases and J by 5 bases; unmatched bases: 6. The CDR3 nucleotides are TGTGCCAGCACCAGGGACAGGAATTATGGCTACACCTTC. Its translation: CASTRDRNYGYTF.

This clonotype occurred many times. J is TRBJ1-2 and V is TRBV24-1; D ambiguous. Germline CDR1 KGHDR, CDR2 SFDVKD. V was pared by 7 bases and J by 8 bases, with 16 bases between. The CDR3 has 13 amino acids. CDR3 DNA: TGTGCCACCAGAGGGAGTAAGAGCAGCGGCTACACCTTC. Its protein is CATRGSKSSGYTF.

This clonotype was counted ten times or more. The V call is TRBV5-1, the J call TRBJ1-1, with TRBD1 matching 8 bases. Germline-derived CDR1 and CDR2 are SGHRS and YFSETQ. This CDR3 comprises 15 residues. V shed 4 bases, J shed 7 bases, and the junction held 12 bases outside the gene matches. The CDR3: CASSPIDRGSGEAFF. The CDR3, as DNA: TGCGCCAGCAGCCCAATCGACAGGGGAAGTGGTGAAGCTTTCTTT.

The chain combines TRBV12-3 or TRBV12-4 with TRBJ1-5; 7 positions match TRBD1. Unmatched junction bases numbered 2, after V lost 7 bases and J lost 5 bases. The length of the CDR3 is 12 residues. The CDR3 DNA follows: TGTGCCAGCATGACAGGGTATCAGCCCCAGCATTTT. Its translation is CASMTGYQPQHF.

This clonotype appeared many times. This sequence joins TRBV29-1 and TRBJ2-5; no clear D gene. Germline CDR1 SQVTM, CDR2 ANQGSEA. The CDR3 covers 11 residues. CDR3 residues: CSIDPKETQYF. CDR3 nucleotides: TGCAGTATAGACCCAAAAGAGACCCAGTACTTC. Full variable domain (missing parts from reference TRBV29-1 and TRBJ2-5): SAVISQKPSRDICQRGTSLTIQCQVDSQVTMMFWYRQQPGQSLTLIATANQGSEATYESGFVIDKFPISRPNLTFSTLTVSNMSPEDSSIYLCSIDPKETQYFGPGTRLLVL.

This clonotype has a count of ten or more. The chain is built from TRBV14 and TRBJ1-1; D uncertain. Trimming removed 3 bases at V and 4 bases at J, with 15 bases between. The CDR3 consists of 15 residues. Looked up from germline, CDR1 is SGHDN and CDR2 is FVKESK. The CDR3 loop reads CASSHKRTGGTEAFF. The CDR3 DNA sequence: TGTGCCAGCAGCCACAAAAGGACCGGAGGCACTGAAGCTTTCTTT.